Following are 19 T cell receptor beta chains from one sample sequenced in a study of cytomegalovirus exposure and HLA in healthy donors. Researchers ran the PCR with 60 Vbeta and 13 Jbeta primers. Sequencing used immunoSEQ multiplex PCR; TCRdb keeps in-frame clones, though not all of them. The sample lists 120,000 or so clones, 80% occurring once. The source material was PBMCs. These receptor sequences come from a female donor in good health and CMV-seropositive.

This clone was counted a few times. This sequence joins TRBV4-2 and TRBJ1-2; D is perhaps TRBD1 (5 bases). In germline, CDR1 is LGHNA, CDR2 YNFKEQ. Trimming removed 0 bases from V and 1 base from J, with 9 bases in between. There are 15 residues in the CDR3. CDR3 sequence reads: CASSQDRASNYGYTF. The CDR3 DNA reads TGTGCCAGCAGCCAAGACAGGGCGAGTAACTATGGCTACACCTTC.

The rearrangement joins TRBV9 to TRBJ2-3, with D unclear. Trimming took off 0 bases at V and 2 bases at J, with 13 bases between the two ends. This CDR3 region has 16 residues. From germline, CDR1 is SGDLS and CDR2 YYNGEE. CDR3 region: CASSVGTRYSTDTQYF. CDR3 bases: TGTGCCAGCAGCGTAGGTACCAGGTACTCCACAGATACGCAGTATTTT.

The rearrangement joins TRBV19 to TRBJ2-7; TRBD2 might be the D (6 bases). The CDR3 has 15 amino acids. Between the trimmed V and J ends, which lost 5 bases and 2 bases, there was a span of 16 bases. The germline gives CDR1 LNHDA, CDR2 SQIVND (reference sequence). CDR3 DNA sequence: TGTGCCAGTAGTCCAGGGCGGGGATACCCCTACGAGCAGTACTTC. It specifies CASSPGRGYPYEQYF.

This clone has just a few counts. CDR3 bases: TGTGCCAGCAGTTCGGACAGACTCAACACCGGGGAGCTGTTTTTT. As protein: CASSSDRLNTGELFF. The V and J genes are TRBV2 and TRBJ2-2, with TRBD1 as a possible D gene (6 bases). Germline-derived CDR1 and CDR2 are SNHLY and FYNNEI. Deletions cut 5 bases from V and 2 bases from J, with 12 bases between. This CDR3 is 15 amino acids long.

The chain links TRBV11-2 to TRBJ1-2; no clear D. V shed 5 bases and J shed 5 bases, with 12 bases lying between them. The CDR3 sequence is 13 residues long. Per the germline V gene, CDR1 is SGHAT and CDR2 is FQNNGV. The CDR3 coding sequence is TGTGCCAGCAGCGAGGGTTCCTTTTATGGCTACACCTTC. Protein product: CASSEGSFYGYTF.

This clone has more than one count but fewer than ten. The chain combines TRBV7-2 with TRBJ1-2; the match to TRBD1 covers 8 bases. CDR3 size: 13 residues. Germline loops: CDR1 SGHTA, CDR2 FQGNSA. With 6 bases clipped from V and 7 bases from J, the junction kept 7 bases outside the gene matches. CDR3: CASSNQGARGYTF. CDR3 nucleotides: TGTGCCAGCAGTAATCAGGGGGCGCGTGGCTACACCTTC.

The CDR3 DNA reads as TGTGCCAGCGGTCTAGCGGGTCGTTACAATGAGCAGTTCTTC. Translation gives CASGLAGRYNEQFF. The chain has TRBV7-2 and TRBJ2-1; 8 bases align to TRBD2. Germline CDR1 SGHTA, CDR2 FQGNSA. The CDR3 length is 14 residues. The V gene end was trimmed by 8 bases and the J gene end by 4 bases; junction bases not matched to a gene: 7.

The chain couples TRBV6-5 to TRBJ2-5; TRBD1 might be the D (6 bases). The germline V gene encodes CDR1 MNHEY and CDR2 SVGAGI. This CDR3 is 15 amino acids long. V lost 5 bases, J lost 0 bases, and 13 bases lay in between. CDR3 in amino acids: CASSLRDTYQETQYF. Written as DNA, the CDR3 is TGTGCCAGCAGTCTAAGGGACACTTACCAAGAGACCCAGTACTTC.

The gene calls are TRBV9 and TRBJ2-5; no firm D call. The CDR3 contains 14 residues. Germline V gene lookup returns CDR1 SGDLS and CDR2 YYNGEE. The V end was cut by 0 bases, the J end by 1 base, with 7 bases between. This CDR3 reads CASSVGAAQETQYF. The CDR3 DNA is TGTGCCAGCAGCGTAGGGGCAGCCCAAGAGACCCAGTACTTC.

The chain joins TRBV5-6 to TRBJ1-3; D is possibly TRBD1 (5 bases). This CDR3 has 17 amino acids. V was pared by 0 bases and J by 2 bases, with 15 bases between. Germline values: CDR1 SGHDT, CDR2 YYEEEE. The CDR3, as DNA: TGTGCCAGCAGCTTGGCGGCGTGGGGGGTCCCTGGAAACACCATATATTTT. Translation: CASSLAAWGVPGNTIYF.

The chain uses TRBV5-1 and TRBJ2-7; TRBD1 aligns across 9 bases. CDR3 length equals 14 residues. V lost 3 bases to trimming and J lost 6 bases; unmatched junction nucleotides: 7. The germline V gene encodes CDR1 SGHRS and CDR2 YFSETQ. CDR3 nucleotide sequence: TGCGCCAGCAGCTCGGACAGGGGAGGGGTCGAGCAGTACTTC. It specifies CASSSDRGGVEQYF.

The gene calls are TRBV5-8 and TRBJ2-5, with TRBD1 as a possible D gene (6 bases). The germline gives CDR1 SGHTS, CDR2 YDEGEE. Between the trimmed V and J ends, which lost 2 bases and 4 bases, there was a span of 15 bases. The CDR3 runs to 15 residues. The CDR3 nucleotides are TGTGCCAGCAGCTTAGCTATAGGGGGACGAGAGACCCAGTACTTC. Protein sequence: CASSLAIGGRETQYF.

This chain joins TRBV7-2 and TRBJ2-7; the D is unclear. This CDR3 region has 13 residues. CDR1 and CDR2 from the germline V gene are SGHTA and FQGNSA. Trimming took off 8 bases at V and 2 bases at J, with 13 bases between the two ends. The CDR3 loop is CASARSSAYEQYF. The CDR3 DNA reads TGTGCCAGCGCTAGATCATCGGCCTACGAGCAGTACTTC.

This clone has only one observation. The chain joins TRBV9 to TRBJ2-7; 9 bases are shared with TRBD2. The CDR3 sequence is 16 residues long. The trim removed 0 bases at V and 0 bases at J, leaving 4 bases unmatched. Per germline, CDR1 SGDLS and CDR2 YYNGEE. CDR3 sequence (DNA): TGTGCCAGCAGCGTAGGCCTAGCGGGGTCCTCCTACGAGCAGTACTTC. Its translation: CASSVGLAGSSYEQYF.

Regarding this clone: An end of the junction does not agree with germline; a read error may underlie this. V usage is TRBV18 and J usage is TRBJ2-2, with D uncertain. Germline CDR1 and CDR2: KGHSH and LQKENI. The length of the CDR3 is 12 residues. The CDR3 DNA is TGTGCCAGCTCCCCACTGTACGGGGAGCTGTTTTTT. As protein: CASSPLYGELFF.

The chain couples TRBV6-6 to TRBJ1-4, with TRBD1 matching 10 bases. Germline V CDR1 and CDR2: MNHNY, SVGAGI (reference sequence). J gave up 8 bases and V 0 bases, and 6 bases lay outside the gene matches. CDR3 size: 16 residues. The CDR3 protein is CASSYSSPGQGEKLFF. CDR3 nucleotide sequence: TGTGCCAGCAGTTACTCATCACCGGGACAGGGGGAAAAACTGTTTTTT.

The chain couples TRBV19 to TRBJ2-3, with 7 bases matching TRBD1. Germline lookup yields CDR1 LNHDA and CDR2 SQIVND (reference sequence). This CDR3 has 14 amino acids. V gave up 9 bases and J gave up 3 bases; unmatched junction bases: 9. The CDR3 DNA reads as TGTGCCAGCGACCAGGGGGTTAGGACAGATACGCAGTATTTT. This encodes CASDQGVRTDTQYF.

The CDR3 loop is CASSVTGEETQYF. The CDR3 DNA reads as TGTGCCAGTAGTGTAACAGGGGAGGAGACCCAGTACTTC. The V call is TRBV19, the J call TRBJ2-5, with 7 bases lining up with TRBD1. Germline values: CDR1 LNHDA, CDR2 SQIVND (reference sequence). V lost 5 bases and J lost 5; bases outside the gene matches: 5. This CDR3 region has 13 residues. Full variable domain (outside the CDR3, taken from reference TRBV19 and TRBJ2-5): DGGITQSPKYLFRKEGQNVTLSCEQNLNHDAMYWYRQDPGQGLRLIYYSQIVNDFQKGDIAEGYSVSREKKESFPLTVTSAQKNPTAFYLCASSVTGEETQYFGPGTRLLVL.

The chain has TRBV7-8 and TRBJ2-2; 9 nucleotides align to TRBD1. The CDR3 is 15 amino acids. Trimming took 4 bases from V and 4 from J; bases not matched to a gene: 4. CDR1 and CDR2 (germline): SGHVS, FQNEAQ. The CDR3 spells CASSSGQGGTGELFF. The CDR3 bases are TGTGCCAGCAGCTCGGGACAGGGTGGCACCGGGGAGCTGTTTTTT.